Each of the 18 T cell receptor beta chains below was sequenced from the same sample in a study of blood T cell repertoires in COVID-19. Data came from immunoSEQ multiplex PCR; TCRdb stores just in-frame clones and leaves some out. The sample lists about 400,000 clones, about 90% occurring once. Sequencing was done on a sample of PBMCs or T cells enriched from blood (not recorded which). The receptors here all came from a woman younger than 45 who had recovered from COVID-19.

V usage is TRBV18 and J usage is TRBJ2-1; 12 nucleotides align to TRBD2. The J segment lost 7 bases and the V segment lost 5 bases, leaving 9 bases of the junction unmatched. The CDR3 loop spans 16 amino acids. Germline V CDR1 and CDR2: KGHSH, LQKENI. The CDR3 spells CASSNKLAGGKNEQFF. The CDR3 DNA reads TGTGCCAGCTCAAATAAACTAGCGGGAGGTAAAAATGAGCAGTTCTTC.

The chain links TRBV19 to TRBJ1-5, with 10 bases that match TRBD1. Germline V CDR1 and CDR2: LNHDA, SQIVND (reference sequence). The CDR3 runs to 13 residues. Unmatched junction bases numbered 2, after V lost 10 bases and J lost 2 bases. CDR3 region: CATGTGGNQPQHF. CDR3 sequence (DNA): TGTGCCACGGGGACAGGGGGCAATCAGCCCCAGCATTTT.

The V gene is TRBV5-1, the J gene TRBJ2-1, with 11 bases matching TRBD2. From germline, CDR1 is SGHRS and CDR2 YFSETQ. Trimming at V came to 0 bases and at J to 7 bases, leaving 3 bases not matched to a gene. This CDR3 is 15 amino acids long. In DNA, the CDR3 is TGCGCCAGCAGCTTGGGACTAGCGGGACGGAATGAGCAGTTCTTC. Translating it yields CASSLGLAGRNEQFF.

V is TRBV24-1 and J is TRBJ2-2; weak D call: TRBD2 (5 bases). Per the germline V gene, CDR1 is KGHDR and CDR2 is SFDVKD. Trimming pared 4 bases from V and 0 bases from J, leaving 5 bases between. The CDR3 loop spans 14 amino acids. In DNA, the CDR3 is TGTGCCACCAGTGACGGGACGAACACCGGGGAGCTGTTTTTT. This gives the protein CATSDGTNTGELFF.

This clone was seen just once. This sequence joins TRBV19 and TRBJ2-5, with D perhaps matching TRBD1 (6 bases). CDR3 length equals 14 residues. Trimming removed 6 bases from V and 5 bases from J, with 16 bases in between. Germline CDR1 is LNHDA and CDR2 is SQIVND (reference sequence). The CDR3 DNA is TGTGCCAGTAGCTCTAACAGGGCTTGGGAGACCCAGTACTTC. Amino acids: CASSSNRAWETQYF.

The rearrangement links TRBV6-1 to TRBJ2-6; D remains ambiguous. Trimming removed 3 bases from V and 2 bases from J, with 11 bases in between. The CDR3 length is 16 residues. CDR1 MNHNS and CDR2 SASEGT come from the germline V gene. The CDR3 is CASSDHTGAGANVLTF. CDR3 nucleotides: TGTGCCAGCAGTGACCATACCGGTGCTGGGGCCAACGTCCTGACTTTC.

The rearrangement joins TRBV28 to TRBJ2-7, with 9 bases that match TRBD1. Looked up from germline, CDR1 is MDHEN and CDR2 is SYDVKM. Trimming at V came to 2 bases and at J to 9 bases, leaving 11 bases not matched to a gene. The CDR3 extends over 15 amino acids. Here the CDR3 DNA reads TGTGCCAGCAGTTTAAGGCCCAGGACAGGGGACGGGCAGTACTTC. Residues: CASSLRPRTGDGQYF.

The chain recombines TRBV28 with TRBJ1-5; D remains ambiguous. The V end lost 4 bases, the J end lost 11 bases, and 12 bases lay between the germline ends. The CDR3 length is 12 residues. Germline values: CDR1 MDHEN, CDR2 SYDVKM. In DNA form, the CDR3 reads TGTGCCAGCAGTTCTCATCCTCGGGCCCAGCATTTT. Its translation is CASSSHPRAQHF.

In its sample, this clone was seen once. The chain joins TRBV9 to TRBJ2-2; no clear D. The CDR3 is made up of 14 amino acids. Germline lookup yields CDR1 SGDLS and CDR2 YYNGEE. Trimming cost V 5 bases and J 0 bases, with 8 bases left between them. The CDR3 nucleotides are TGTGCCAGCAGGAAGAGTTCGAACACCGGGGAGCTGTTTTTT. Its translation: CASRKSSNTGELFF.

Only one count was recorded for this clone. J is TRBJ2-7 and V is TRBV10-2, with 7 bases that match TRBD1. Unmatched junction bases numbered 2, after V lost 4 bases and J lost 2 bases. Germline V gene sequence: CDR1 WSHSY, CDR2 SAAADI. The CDR3 has 13 amino acids. CDR3 in amino acids: CASSGDRAYEQYF. The CDR3, as DNA: TGCGCCAGCAGTGGTGACAGGGCCTACGAGCAGTACTTC.

The chain has TRBV5-1 and TRBJ1-2; 8 bases match TRBD1. V lost 0 bases, J lost 1 base, and 5 bases stayed unmatched. Germline V lookup: CDR1 SGHRS, CDR2 YFSETQ. The CDR3 runs to 16 residues. CDR3 coding DNA: TGCGCCAGCAGCTTGGCTGGACAGGGTATTAACTATGGCTACACCTTC. This gives the protein CASSLAGQGINYGYTF.

The rearrangement joins TRBV28 to TRBJ1-5; D not certain. CDR1 and CDR2 from the germline V gene are MDHEN and SYDVKM. The CDR3 totals 14 residues. Trimming pared 0 bases from V and 5 bases from J, leaving 8 bases between. The CDR3 coding sequence is TGTGCCAGCAGTTTATGGGCTTATCATCAGCCCCAGCATTTT. It translates to CASSLWAYHQPQHF.

The gene calls are TRBV2 and TRBJ1-4, with 9 bases lining up with TRBD1. The CDR3 covers 15 residues. V lost 4 bases to trimming and J lost 13 bases; unmatched junction nucleotides: 13. From germline, CDR1 is SNHLY and CDR2 FYNNEI. CDR3 nucleotides: TGTGCCAGCAGTGTGACGACAGGGGGGACTGGGGGACTGTTTTTT. It is translated as CASSVTTGGTGGLFF.

CDR3 protein: CASSQDTPRGYTF. The DNA of the CDR3 is TGTGCCAGCAGCCAAGATACCCCGAGGGGCTACACCTTC. The V and J genes are TRBV4-2 and TRBJ1-2; D gene uncertain. Germline values: CDR1 LGHNA, CDR2 YNFKEQ. The CDR3 extends over 13 amino acids. Trimming took 0 bases from V and 8 from J, leaving 10 bases between them.

The V gene is TRBV5-6, the J gene TRBJ2-7; 8 bases match TRBD1. The CDR3 runs to 14 residues. Germline CDR1 is SGHDT and CDR2 is YYEEEE. With 2 bases clipped from V and 3 bases from J, the junction kept 4 bases outside the gene matches. CDR3 region: CASSFRGQGYEQYF. The CDR3 nucleotides read TGTGCCAGCAGCTTCCGCGGACAGGGCTACGAGCAGTACTTC.

The chain links TRBV19 to TRBJ2-2; TRBD2 aligns across 10 bases. CDR1 LNHDA and CDR2 SQIVND come from the germline V gene (reference sequence). CDR3 size: 16 residues. V dropped 3 bases and J dropped 4; count of bases not matched to a gene: 5. In nucleotides, the CDR3 is TGTGCCAGTAGTATCCTAGCGGGAGATATCACCGGGGAGCTGTTTTTT. Translated: CASSILAGDITGELFF.

The rearrangement uses TRBV3-1 (or the pseudogene TRBV3-2) and TRBJ1-1, with D perhaps matching TRBD1 (6 bases). The CDR3 is 13 residues long. Trimming removed 1 base from V and 4 bases from J, with 7 bases in between. Germline CDR1 and CDR2: LGHDT and YNNKEL (reference sequence). The CDR3 loop is CASSQVGATEAFF. DNA for the CDR3: TGTGCCAGCAGCCAAGTGGGGGCCACTGAAGCTTTCTTT.

This CDR3 is CASSVGVGNTIYF. The CDR3 DNA reads as TGTGCCAGCAGCGTAGGAGTGGGAAACACCATATATTTT. The chain carries TRBV9 and TRBJ1-3; no clear D gene. V lost 0 bases, J lost 4 bases, and 5 bases lay in between. The V gene's germline CDR1 is SGDLS and CDR2 YYNGEE. This CDR3 contains 13 residues.